Detailed here is one T cell receptor beta chain. Which antigen it targets is not known. Nothing much larger sits one base from this clone, and base qualities are not available. The data belong to a study of ipilimumab plus nivolumab after autologous stem cell transplantation (dated by TCRdb to 2020 to 2022). For context, the study as a whole: The median number of doses received by trial patients was four to six for ipilimumab and 7 to 9 for nivolumab. High-risk transplant-naive patients and patients relapsing within 3 years of a first autologous transplant were included in the myeloma cohort. Patients in the trial were undergoing autologous transplant and had high-risk diffuse large B cell lymphoma, mature T cell lymphoma, or multiple myeloma. The intent-to-treat population of the trial consisted of roughly 38 patients. On the study overall, not on this receptor specifically: Combined checkpoint inhibition appeared tolerable as post-transplant consolidation, according to the authors' conclusion. The authors stated that profiles of the T cell receptor repertoire, regulatory T cell phenotype and gut microbiota provided a biologic rationale for studying this approach further.

Receptor libraries were prepared by the immunoSEQ multiplex PCR assay. This immuneACCESS table, as held by TCRdb, lists in-frame sequences with V and J called but not all clones. Of the missing ones, under half trace to an unresolved V gene in checked studies; the others have no known cause. Here the sample has a few thousand clones; 90% to 95% occur a single time. The leading ten clones occupy approximately 23% of the sample. Starting 14 to 28 days after the autologous transplant, patients began checkpoint therapy, which included ipilimumab at 1 mg/kg intravenously on day 1 of selected weeks. Patients received nivolumab at 3 mg/kg intravenously on day 1 of weeks 1, 4, 7, 10, and every two weeks through week 26. The study was a Phase Ib clinical trial testing combined checkpoint inhibition with ipilimumab and nivolumab as consolidation after autologous stem cell transplantation. The sequence came from a male donor with multiple myeloma. This sample comprised PBMCs, obtained in a trial of ipilimumab plus nivolumab as post-transplant consolidation.

The CDR3 is CAWDPWKGYEQYF. The DNA sequence is given as TGTGCCTGGGATCCTTGGAAGGGCTACGAGCAGTACTTC. The chain links TRBV30 with TRBJ2-7; no D segment can be confidently identified. Counted from cysteine to phenylalanine, this CDR3 has 13 amino acids. The read is trimmed to its CDR3 DNA, 39 bases read in frame from base 1. CDR1 GTSNPN and CDR2 SVGIG were looked up in the germline V gene (reference sequence). V was cut back by 5 bases and J by 3 bases, leaving a gap of 14 bases between them.